This T cell receptor beta chain is from a study of vaccination and CD4 T cells after COVID-19. Study-level points and caveats: Relatively few convalescent patients and no early post-infection timepoints were analyzed. Within the convalescent patients, spike mono-reactivity was found in 304 of 307 vaccine-specific clones.

Details on this clonotype: As yet, its antigen is unknown.

Treatment given: roughly 11-day PBMC culture with coronavirus spike peptide pools or control peptides (ViraFEST assay). Oncomine TCR Beta short-read sequencing was applied to DNA from cultured CD4+ T cells. TCRdb ran MiXCR on the PCR reads and lists one entry per CDR3 protein. The data show 12,000 or so distinct CDR3 sequences, with 40% to 60% seen just once and approximately 19% held by the top ten. In germline, CDR1 is SGHTA, CDR2 FQGNSA. V trimming: 5 bases; J trimming: 5 bases; junction bases outside the gene matches: 3. The CDR3 loop spans 12 amino acids. This TCR derives from a human donor who had recovered from COVID-19. The chain joins TRBV7-2 to TRBJ2-7; 7 bases agree with TRBD2. The sample was CD4+ T cells from blood, cultured in vitro. The CDR3 DNA reads as TGTGCCAGCAGCCGACTAGCACACGAGCAGTACTTC. Amino acid sequence: CASSRLAHEQYF.